The entry that follows covers one T cell receptor (beta chain) sequence. Its target antigen remains unknown. Base qualities are not recorded, but no much larger clone differs from it by a single base. This sample was included in a study of Graves' ophthalmopathy and Graves' hyperthyroidism (dated by TCRdb to the late 2010s). For the study in its entirety: Peripheral blood was collected before any treatment was given, at the time of initial diagnosis. The study used signatures of the TCR beta repertoire to tell Graves' ophthalmopathy apart from Graves' hyperthyroidism and to predict which patients would progress to ophthalmopathy. In total, 135 blood samples were TCR-sequenced: 43 ophthalmopathy, approximately 75 hyperthyroidism and some 17 hyperthyroidism-to-ophthalmopathy patients. To explore V-J signatures that distinguish ophthalmopathy from hyperthyroidism, a discovery set of about a hundred patients was enrolled, made up of around 40 with ophthalmopathy and fewer than 60 with stable hyperthyroidism. The independent validation cohort included 18 to 20 hyperthyroidism patients plus 17 patients who later progressed from hyperthyroidism to ophthalmopathy. In more than five hyperthyroidism patients, the T-cell repertoires found in thyroid tissue were compared with those found in blood. Following sampling, methimazole starting at 30 mg daily was administered to hyperthyroidism patients, and high-dose intravenous methylprednisolone was administered to ophthalmopathy patients. The 100 or so discovery patients were randomly split 7:3 into training and test sets. Beyond this particular receptor, the publication reports: Most of the expanded thyroid clonotypes with a frequency above 0.001 were also detected in blood, and it was suggested that the thyroid immune response may be reflected by blood repertoires. No statistical method was used to predetermine the sample size, and group allocation was not hidden from the investigators. In validation, the model predicted ophthalmopathy progression with 55% to 71% sensitivity and approximately 78% specificity; roughly eleven predicted patients were CT-confirmed with GO in a median of about 6.2 months. In cross-validation, the 13-signature model distinguished ophthalmopathy from stable hyperthyroidism with approximately 88% sensitivity and roughly 81% specificity, and in the test set the corresponding values were roughly 78% and 74%.

A patient counted as having stable hyperthyroidism if there was no progression to ophthalmopathy within 18 months of follow-up. Hyperthyroidism patients were newly diagnosed, were aged 18 to 65 years, and had a disease duration under 2 months. Patients were excluded if they had other autoimmune diseases, uncontrolled infections, pregnancy or lactation. Diagnosis was based on clinical symptoms, serum thyroxine, TRAb, thyroid ultrasound and orbital computed tomography. Ficoll-Paque density gradient centrifugation was used to isolate PBMCs from approximately 10 ml of fresh peripheral blood. Trizol reagent was used to extract the total RNA, and its quality was then checked on an Agilent 2100 Bioanalyzer. TCR beta CDR3 regions were amplified from RNA transcripts for repertoire sequencing. The first round was an RT-PCR using HTBI primers with the Qiagen OneStep RT-PCR kit, and this first round was followed by a second-round multiplex PCR, then size selection and purification. The libraries underwent paired-end sequencing with 100 bp reads on an Illumina HiSeq2000. The authors' analysis ran thus. SOAPnuke was used to process the reads, removing any read that contained adapters or uncalled bases, had a mean Phred below 15, or lacked an exact match to the constant primer or identifier. High-quality paired reads were merged with COPE v1.2.5. Unique nucleotide sequences were defined as clonotypes and aligned to IMGT TRB V, D and J references using MiTCR v1.1. Only V-J combinations with frequency above 0.0001 were analysed, covering approximately 99% of repertoires. A TCR clonal expansion and chaos score per V-J combination was defined as the ratio of F50 clonal expansion to chaos observed in the TCRdist matrix. Welch's t-statistics and random forest were used to reduce features to over ten V-J combinations, which were fed into a naive Bayes classifier. Thyroid-blood repertoire similarity was quantified with the Morisita-Horn index. TCRdb applied fastp at Q25 and MiXCR to the public reads, then kept only in-frame beta chains. A single entry per CDR3 protein holds the most common genes and DNA from its merged rows. For this entry, the V and J calls and clone size follow TCRdb and not the study's own pipeline. The sample yields hundreds of thousands of distinct CDR3 sequences; approximately 21% were counted once. The ten largest clonotypes hold approximately 7.7% of the sample.

Reading from cysteine to phenylalanine, the CDR3 counts 17 amino acids. Only the CDR3 region is kept as DNA, spanning 51 bases read in frame from base 1. V is cut back by 4 bases and J by 6 bases, with 9 bases in the junction unmatched. Per the germline V gene, SGHRS is the CDR1 and YFSETQ is the CDR2. The receptor was derived from a woman aged 18 to 35 with stable Graves' hyperthyroidism. Some clones in this sample may be carry-over from other donors' samples. Donor details come from another sample of the same person, matched by shared clones. The sequencing sample was made of peripheral blood. The chain joins TRBV5-1 to TRBJ2-2, with 13 middle bases fitting TRBD2. The CDR3 protein sequence reads: CASSPLAGGTSSGELFF. The sequence in DNA is TGCGCCAGCAGCCCACTAGCGGGGGGGACTTCGTCCGGGGAGCTGTTTTTT.